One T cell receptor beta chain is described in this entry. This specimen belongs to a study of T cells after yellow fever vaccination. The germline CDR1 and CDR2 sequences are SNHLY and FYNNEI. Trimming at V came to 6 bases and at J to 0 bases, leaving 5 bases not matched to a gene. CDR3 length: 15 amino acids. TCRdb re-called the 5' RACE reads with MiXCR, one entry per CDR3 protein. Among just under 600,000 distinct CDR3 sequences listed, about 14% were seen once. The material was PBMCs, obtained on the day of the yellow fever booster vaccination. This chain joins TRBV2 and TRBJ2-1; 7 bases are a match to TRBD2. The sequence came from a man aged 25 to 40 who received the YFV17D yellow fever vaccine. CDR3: CASRSRTSSYNEQFF. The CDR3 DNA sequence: TGTGCCAGCAGGAGCCGGACTAGCTCCTACAATGAGCAGTTCTTC.